Given below is one TCR beta chain in context. Antigen: not known. These data come from a study of blood T cells in healthy people across ages. General study findings and limits: Among T cells, TCR beta diversity per million cells dropped roughly linearly as age rose.

Primers used in a second PCR of about 7 to 12 cycles were a sample-barcoded 5' primer and a J-beta primer mix. Each cDNA molecule, via a template-switch adaptor with 12 random nucleotides, was tagged. TCRdb re-called the 5' RACE reads with MiXCR, one entry per CDR3 protein. This repertoire shows about 1.1 million distinct CDR3 sequences, around two fifths found once; its top ten account for under 15%. Germline CDR1 MGHRA, CDR2 YSYEKL. The CDR3 totals 14 residues. The material sequenced was blood. The clonotype comes from a man younger than 35 in good health. This chain uses TRBV4-1 with TRBJ2-7; a possible D gene is TRBD1 (6 bases). The assigned J gene may be wrong: the sequence end matches TRBJ2-5 better. The CDR3 protein is CASSQEGAWETQYF. DNA of the CDR3: TGCGCCAGCAGCCAAGAGGGGGCGTGGGAGACCCAGTACTTC.